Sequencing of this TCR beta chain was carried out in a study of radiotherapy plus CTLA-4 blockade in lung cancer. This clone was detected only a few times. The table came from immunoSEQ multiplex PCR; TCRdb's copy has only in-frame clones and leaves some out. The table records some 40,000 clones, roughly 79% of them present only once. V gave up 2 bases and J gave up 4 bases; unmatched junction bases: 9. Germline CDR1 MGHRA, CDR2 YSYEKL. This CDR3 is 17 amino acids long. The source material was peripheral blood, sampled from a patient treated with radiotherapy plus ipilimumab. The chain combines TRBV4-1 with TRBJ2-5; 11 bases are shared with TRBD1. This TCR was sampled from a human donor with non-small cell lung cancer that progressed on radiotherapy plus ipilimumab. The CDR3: CASSQPRPDRGLETQYF. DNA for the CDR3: TGCGCCAGCAGCCAACCCCGTCCGGACAGGGGGCTAGAGACCCAGTACTTC.